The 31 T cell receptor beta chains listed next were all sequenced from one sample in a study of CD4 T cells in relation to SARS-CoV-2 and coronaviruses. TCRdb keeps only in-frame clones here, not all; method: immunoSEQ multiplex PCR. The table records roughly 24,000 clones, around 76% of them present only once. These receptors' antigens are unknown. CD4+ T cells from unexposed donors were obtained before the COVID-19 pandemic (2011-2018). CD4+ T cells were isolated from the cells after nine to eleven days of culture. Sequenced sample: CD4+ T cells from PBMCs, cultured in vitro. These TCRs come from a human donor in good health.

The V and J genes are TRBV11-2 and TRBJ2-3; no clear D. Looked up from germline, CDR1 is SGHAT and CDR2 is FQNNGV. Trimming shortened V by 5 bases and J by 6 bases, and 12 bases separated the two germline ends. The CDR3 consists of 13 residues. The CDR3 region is CASSKDRADTQYF. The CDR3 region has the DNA TGTGCCAGCAGCAAGGATAGGGCCGATACGCAGTATTTT.

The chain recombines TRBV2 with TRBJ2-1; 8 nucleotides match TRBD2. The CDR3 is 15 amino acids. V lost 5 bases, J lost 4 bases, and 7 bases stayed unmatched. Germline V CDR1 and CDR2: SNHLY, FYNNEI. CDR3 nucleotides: TGTGCCAGCAGTCCCGGGAGGGGTTTTTACAATGAGCAGTTCTTC. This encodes CASSPGRGFYNEQFF.

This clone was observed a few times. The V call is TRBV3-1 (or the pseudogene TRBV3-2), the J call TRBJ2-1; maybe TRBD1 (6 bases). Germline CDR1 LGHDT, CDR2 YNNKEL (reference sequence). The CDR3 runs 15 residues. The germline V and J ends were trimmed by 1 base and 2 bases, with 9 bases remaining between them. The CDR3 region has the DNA TGTGCCAGCAGCCAAGCCGGGACAACCTACAATGAGCAGTTCTTC. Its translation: CASSQAGTTYNEQFF.

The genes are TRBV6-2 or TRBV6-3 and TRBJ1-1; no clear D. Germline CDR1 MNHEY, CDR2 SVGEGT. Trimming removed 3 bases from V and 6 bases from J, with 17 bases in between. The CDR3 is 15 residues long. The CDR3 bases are TGTGCCAGCAGTTATATCGCCCTTGGGCAGTCTGAAGCTTTCTTT. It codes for CASSYIALGQSEAFF.

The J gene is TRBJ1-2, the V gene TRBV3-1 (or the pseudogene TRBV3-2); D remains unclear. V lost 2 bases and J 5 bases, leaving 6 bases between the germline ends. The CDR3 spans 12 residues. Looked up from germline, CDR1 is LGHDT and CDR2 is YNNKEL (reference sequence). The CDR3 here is CASSQYSYGYTF. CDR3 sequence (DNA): TGTGCCAGCAGCCAATACTCTTATGGCTACACCTTC.

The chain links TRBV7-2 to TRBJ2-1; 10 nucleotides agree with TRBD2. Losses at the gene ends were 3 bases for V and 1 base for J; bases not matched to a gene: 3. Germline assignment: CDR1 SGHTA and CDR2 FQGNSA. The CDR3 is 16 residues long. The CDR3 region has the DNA TGTGCCAGCAGCTTCTCTAGCGGGGGTTCCTACAATGAGCAGTTCTTC. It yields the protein CASSFSSGGSYNEQFF.

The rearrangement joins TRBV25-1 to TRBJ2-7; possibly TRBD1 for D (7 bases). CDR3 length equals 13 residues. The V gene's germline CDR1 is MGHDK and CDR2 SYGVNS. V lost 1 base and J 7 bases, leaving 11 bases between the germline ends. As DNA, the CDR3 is TGTGCCAGCAGTGAATTCGCAGGGGGGGAGCAGTACTTC. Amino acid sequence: CASSEFAGGEQYF.

The CDR3 DNA sequence: TGTGCCAGCAGTTACTCGTTTGGTAGAAACACTGAAGCTTTCTTT. Protein: CASSYSFGRNTEAFF. The J gene is TRBJ1-1, the V gene TRBV6-5; no clear D gene. Between the trimmed V and J ends, which lost 0 bases and 2 bases, there was a span of 10 bases. The CDR3 is made up of 15 amino acids. Germline V CDR1 and CDR2: MNHEY, SVGAGI.

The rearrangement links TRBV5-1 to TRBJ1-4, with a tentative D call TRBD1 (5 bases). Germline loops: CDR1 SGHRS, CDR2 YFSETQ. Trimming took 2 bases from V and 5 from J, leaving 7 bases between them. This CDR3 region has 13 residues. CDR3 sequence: CASSFDRNEKLFF. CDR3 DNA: TGCGCCAGCAGCTTCGACAGAAATGAAAAACTGTTTTTT.

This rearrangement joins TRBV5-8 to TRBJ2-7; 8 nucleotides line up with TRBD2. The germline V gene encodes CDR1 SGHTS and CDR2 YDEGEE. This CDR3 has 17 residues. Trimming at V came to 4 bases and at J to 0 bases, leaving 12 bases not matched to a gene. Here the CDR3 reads CASSLSIAGLYSYEQYF. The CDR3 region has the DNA TGTGCCAGCAGCCTATCCATAGCGGGACTCTACTCCTACGAGCAGTACTTC.

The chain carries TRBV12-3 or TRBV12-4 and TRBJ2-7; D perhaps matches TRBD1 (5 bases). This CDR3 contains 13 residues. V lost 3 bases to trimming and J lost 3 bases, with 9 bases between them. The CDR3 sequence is CASSLYQGYEQYF. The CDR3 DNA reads TGTGCCAGCAGTTTGTACCAGGGCTACGAGCAGTACTTC.

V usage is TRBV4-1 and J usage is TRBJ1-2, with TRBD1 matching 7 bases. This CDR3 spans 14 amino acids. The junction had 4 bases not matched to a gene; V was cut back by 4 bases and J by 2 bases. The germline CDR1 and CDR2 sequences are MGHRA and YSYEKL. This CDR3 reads CASSPTGLNYGYTF. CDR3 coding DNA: TGCGCCAGCAGCCCGACAGGGTTAAACTATGGCTACACCTTC.

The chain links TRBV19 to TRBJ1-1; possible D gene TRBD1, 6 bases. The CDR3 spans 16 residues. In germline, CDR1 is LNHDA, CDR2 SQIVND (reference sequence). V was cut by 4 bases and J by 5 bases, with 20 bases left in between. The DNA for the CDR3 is TGTGCCAGTAGTAGTCCCGGGACACGGGGGGGAACTGAAGCTTTCTTT. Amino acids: CASSSPGTRGGTEAFF.

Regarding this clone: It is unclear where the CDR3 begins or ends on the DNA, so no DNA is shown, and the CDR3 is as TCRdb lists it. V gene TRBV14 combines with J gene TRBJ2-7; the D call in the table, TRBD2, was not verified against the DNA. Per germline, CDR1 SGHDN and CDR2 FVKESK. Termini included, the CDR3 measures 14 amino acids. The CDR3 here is CASSHDIFLEKQYF.

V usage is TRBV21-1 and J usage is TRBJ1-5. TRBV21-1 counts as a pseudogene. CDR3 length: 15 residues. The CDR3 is CASSKFLRFSQPQHF. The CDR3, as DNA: TGTGCCAGCAGCAAATTTCTAAGGTTCAGTCAGCCCCAGCATTTT.

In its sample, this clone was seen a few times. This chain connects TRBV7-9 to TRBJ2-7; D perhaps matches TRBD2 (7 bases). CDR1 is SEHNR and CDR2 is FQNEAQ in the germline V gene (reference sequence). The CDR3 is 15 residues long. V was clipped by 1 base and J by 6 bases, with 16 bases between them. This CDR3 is CASSLGGGGGSEQYF. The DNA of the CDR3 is TGTGCCAGCAGCTTAGGCGGAGGGGGGGGTTCCGAGCAGTACTTC.

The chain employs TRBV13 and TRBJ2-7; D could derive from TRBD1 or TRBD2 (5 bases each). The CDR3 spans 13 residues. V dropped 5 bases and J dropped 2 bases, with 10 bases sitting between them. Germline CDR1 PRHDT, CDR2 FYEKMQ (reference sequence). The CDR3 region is CASSPGPTYEQYF. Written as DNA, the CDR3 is TGTGCCAGCAGCCCGGGACCGACCTACGAGCAGTACTTC.

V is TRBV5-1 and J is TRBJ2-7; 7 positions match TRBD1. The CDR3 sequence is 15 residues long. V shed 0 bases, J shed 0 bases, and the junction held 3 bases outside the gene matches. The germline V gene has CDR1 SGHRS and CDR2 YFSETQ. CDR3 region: CASSLGGQNSYEQYF. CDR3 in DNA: TGCGCCAGCAGCTTGGGGGGACAGAACTCCTACGAGCAGTACTTC.

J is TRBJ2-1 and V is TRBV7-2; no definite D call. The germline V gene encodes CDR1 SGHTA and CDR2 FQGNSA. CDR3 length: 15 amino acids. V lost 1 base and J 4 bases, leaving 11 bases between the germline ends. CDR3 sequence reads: CASSLVGDRYNEQFF. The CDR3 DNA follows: TGTGCCAGCAGCTTAGTAGGCGATCGATACAATGAGCAGTTCTTC.

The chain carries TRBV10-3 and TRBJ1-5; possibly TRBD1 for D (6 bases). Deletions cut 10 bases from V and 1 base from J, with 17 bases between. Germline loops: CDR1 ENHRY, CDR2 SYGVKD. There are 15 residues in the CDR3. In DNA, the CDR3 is TGTGCCACCCGGGGGACACTTCTGAGCAATCAGCCCCAGCATTTT. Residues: CATRGTLLSNQPQHF.

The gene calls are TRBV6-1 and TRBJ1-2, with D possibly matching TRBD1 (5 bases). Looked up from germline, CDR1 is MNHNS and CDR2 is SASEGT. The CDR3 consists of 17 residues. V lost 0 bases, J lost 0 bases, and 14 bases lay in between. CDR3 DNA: TGTGCCAGCAGTGAAGCACCAGGGATCAAGGCTAACTATGGCTACACCTTC. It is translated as CASSEAPGIKANYGYTF.

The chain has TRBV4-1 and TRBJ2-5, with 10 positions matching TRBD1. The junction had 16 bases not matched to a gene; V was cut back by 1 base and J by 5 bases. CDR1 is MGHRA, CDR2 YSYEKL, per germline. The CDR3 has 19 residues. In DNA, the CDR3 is TGCGCCAGCAGCCAAGGGCCCCGGGACAGGGGAAAAGTTGGGGAGACCCAGTACTTC. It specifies CASSQGPRDRGKVGETQYF.

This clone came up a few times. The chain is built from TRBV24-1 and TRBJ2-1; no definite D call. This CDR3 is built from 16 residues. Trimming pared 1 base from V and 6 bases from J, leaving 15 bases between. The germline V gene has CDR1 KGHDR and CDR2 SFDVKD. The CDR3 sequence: CATSDFKRRQCNEQFF. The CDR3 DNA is TGTGCCACCAGTGATTTTAAGAGACGACAATGCAATGAGCAGTTCTTC.

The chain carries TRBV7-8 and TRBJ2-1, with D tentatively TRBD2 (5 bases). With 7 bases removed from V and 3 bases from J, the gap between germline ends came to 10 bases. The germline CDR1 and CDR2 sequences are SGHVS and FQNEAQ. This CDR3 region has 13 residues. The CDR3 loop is CASTRGFYNEQFF. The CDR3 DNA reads TGTGCCAGCACCCGGGGTTTCTACAATGAGCAGTTCTTC.

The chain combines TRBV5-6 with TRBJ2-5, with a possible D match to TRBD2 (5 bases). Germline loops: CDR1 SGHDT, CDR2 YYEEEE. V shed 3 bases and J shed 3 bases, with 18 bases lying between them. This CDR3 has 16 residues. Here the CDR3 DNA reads TGTGCCAGCAGCTGGAGCGGCTTGGTCCCAAAAGAGACCCAGTACTTC. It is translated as CASSWSGLVPKETQYF.

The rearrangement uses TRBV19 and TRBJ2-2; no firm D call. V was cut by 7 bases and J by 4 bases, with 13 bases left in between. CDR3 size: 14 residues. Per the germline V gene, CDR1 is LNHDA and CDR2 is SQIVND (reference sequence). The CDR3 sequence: CASNLGWTTGELFF. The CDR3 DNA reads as TGTGCCAGTAATCTGGGATGGACCACCGGGGAGCTGTTTTTT.

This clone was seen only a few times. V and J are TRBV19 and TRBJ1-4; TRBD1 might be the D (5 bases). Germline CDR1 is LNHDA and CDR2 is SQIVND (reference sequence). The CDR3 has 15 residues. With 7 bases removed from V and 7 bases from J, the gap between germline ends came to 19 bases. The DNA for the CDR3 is TGTGCCAGTAATCTAGGGACGCATAGCGGTGAAAAACTGTTTTTT. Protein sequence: CASNLGTHSGEKLFF. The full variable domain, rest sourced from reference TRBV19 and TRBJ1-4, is DGGITQSPKYLFRKEGQNVTLSCEQNLNHDAMYWYRQDPGQGLRLIYYSQIVNDFQKGDIAEGYSVSREKKESFPLTVTSAQKNPTAFYLCASNLGTHSGEKLFFGSGTQLSVL.

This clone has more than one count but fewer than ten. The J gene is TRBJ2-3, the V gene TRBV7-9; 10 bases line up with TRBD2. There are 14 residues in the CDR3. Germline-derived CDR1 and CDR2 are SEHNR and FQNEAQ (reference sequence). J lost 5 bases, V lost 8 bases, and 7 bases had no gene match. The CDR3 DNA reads TGTGCCAGCTCAGCGGGAGGGCCCCAAGATACGCAGTATTTT. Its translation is CASSAGGPQDTQYF.

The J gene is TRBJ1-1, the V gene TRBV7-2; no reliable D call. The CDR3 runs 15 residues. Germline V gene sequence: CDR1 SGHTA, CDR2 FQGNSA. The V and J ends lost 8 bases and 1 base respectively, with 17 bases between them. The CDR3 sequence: CASQPDGLGNTEAFF. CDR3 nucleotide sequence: TGTGCCAGCCAACCGGACGGTCTAGGGAACACTGAAGCTTTCTTT.

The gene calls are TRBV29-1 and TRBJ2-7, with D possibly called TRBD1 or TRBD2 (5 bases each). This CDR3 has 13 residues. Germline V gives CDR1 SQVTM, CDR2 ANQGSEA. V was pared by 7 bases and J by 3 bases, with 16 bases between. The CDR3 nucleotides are TGCAGCGCCAGGGAGCAAGGATTCTACGAGCAGTACTTC. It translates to CSAREQGFYEQYF.

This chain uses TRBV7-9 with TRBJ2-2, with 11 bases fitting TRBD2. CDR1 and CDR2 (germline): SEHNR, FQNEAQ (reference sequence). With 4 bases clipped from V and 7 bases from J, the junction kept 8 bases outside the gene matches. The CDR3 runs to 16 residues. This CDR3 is CASSSSTSGSIGELFF. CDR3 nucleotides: TGTGCCAGCAGCTCGAGTACTAGCGGGAGTATCGGGGAGCTGTTTTTT.